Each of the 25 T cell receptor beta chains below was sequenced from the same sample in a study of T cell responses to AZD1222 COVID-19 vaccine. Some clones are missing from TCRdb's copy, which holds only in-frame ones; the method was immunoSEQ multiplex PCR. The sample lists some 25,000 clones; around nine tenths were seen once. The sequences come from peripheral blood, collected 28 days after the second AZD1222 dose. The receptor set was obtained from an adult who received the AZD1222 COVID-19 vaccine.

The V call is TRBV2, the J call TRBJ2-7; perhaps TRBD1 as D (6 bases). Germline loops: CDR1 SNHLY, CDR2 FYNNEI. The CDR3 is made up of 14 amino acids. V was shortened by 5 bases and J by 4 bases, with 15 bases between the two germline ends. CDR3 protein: CASSTTGTSYEQYF. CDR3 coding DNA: TGTGCCAGCAGTACTACCGGGACATCTTACGAGCAGTACTTC. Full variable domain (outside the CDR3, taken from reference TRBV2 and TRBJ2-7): EPEVTQTPSHQVTQMGQEVILRCVPISNHLYFYWYRQILGQKVEFLVSFYNNEISEKSEIFDDQFSVERPDGSNFTLKIRSTKLEDSAMYFCASSTTGTSYEQYFGPGTRLTVT.

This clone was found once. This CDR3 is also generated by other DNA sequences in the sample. CDR3 protein: CASSIGPPTDTQYF. CDR3 nucleotides: TGTGCCAGTAGTATAGGTCCTCCCACAGATACGCAGTATTTT. The chain carries TRBV19 and TRBJ2-3, with D unclear. The germline CDR1 and CDR2 sequences are LNHDA and SQIVND (reference sequence). The ends were cut back, 1 base at V and 2 bases at J, with 7 bases in the middle. There are 14 residues in the CDR3.

The CDR3 region is CASSMTGGADTQYF. The CDR3, as DNA: TGTGCCAGTAGTATGACAGGGGGCGCAGATACGCAGTATTTT. This chain joins TRBV19 and TRBJ2-3, with 10 bases identical to TRBD1. The CDR3 sequence is 14 residues long. The germline V gene has CDR1 LNHDA and CDR2 SQIVND (reference sequence). The J segment lost 4 bases and the V segment lost 3 bases, leaving 1 base of the junction unmatched.

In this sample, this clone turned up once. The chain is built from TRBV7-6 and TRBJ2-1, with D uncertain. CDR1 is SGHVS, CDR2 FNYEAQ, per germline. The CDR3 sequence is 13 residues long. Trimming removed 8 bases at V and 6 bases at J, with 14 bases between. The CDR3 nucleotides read TGTGCCAGCTCTCTAGACAAGCTCAATGAGCAGTTCTTC. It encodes CASSLDKLNEQFF. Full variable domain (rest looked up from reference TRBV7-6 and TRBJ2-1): GAGVSQSPRYKVTKRGQDVALRCDPISGHVSLYWYRQALGQGPEFLTYFNYEAQQDKSGLPNDRFSAERPEGSISTLTIQRTEQRDSAMYRCASSLDKLNEQFFGPGTRLTVL.

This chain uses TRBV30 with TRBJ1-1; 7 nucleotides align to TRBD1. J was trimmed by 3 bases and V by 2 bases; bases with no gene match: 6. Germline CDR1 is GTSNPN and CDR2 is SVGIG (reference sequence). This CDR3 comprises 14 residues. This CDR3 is CAWSQTGWDTEAFF. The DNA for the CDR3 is TGTGCCTGGAGTCAGACAGGGTGGGACACTGAAGCTTTCTTT.

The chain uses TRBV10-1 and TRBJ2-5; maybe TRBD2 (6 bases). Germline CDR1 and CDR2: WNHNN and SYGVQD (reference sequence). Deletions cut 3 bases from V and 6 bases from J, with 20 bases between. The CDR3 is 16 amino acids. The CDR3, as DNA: TGCGCCAGCAGTGATGTGGGAGGACGAAGCTTAAAGACCCAGTACTTC. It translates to CASSDVGGRSLKTQYF.

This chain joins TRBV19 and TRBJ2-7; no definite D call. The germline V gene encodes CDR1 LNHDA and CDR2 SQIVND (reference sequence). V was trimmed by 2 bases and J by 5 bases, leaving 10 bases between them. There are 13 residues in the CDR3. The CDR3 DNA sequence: TGTGCCAGTAGTATACCCCCGCGGAACGAGCAGTACTTC. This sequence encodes CASSIPPRNEQYF.

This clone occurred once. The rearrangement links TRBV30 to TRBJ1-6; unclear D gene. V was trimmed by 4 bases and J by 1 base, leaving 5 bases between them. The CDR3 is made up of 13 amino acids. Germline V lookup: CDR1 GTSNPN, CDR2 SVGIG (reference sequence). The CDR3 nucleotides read TGTGCCTGGAAGAGGTCCTATAATTCACCCCTCCACTTT. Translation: CAWKRSYNSPLHF.

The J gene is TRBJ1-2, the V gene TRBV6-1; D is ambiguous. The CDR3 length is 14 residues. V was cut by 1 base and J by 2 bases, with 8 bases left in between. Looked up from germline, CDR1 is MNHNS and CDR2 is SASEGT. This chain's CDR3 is CASSEGGGNYGYTF. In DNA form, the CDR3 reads TGTGCCAGCAGTGAAGGGGGAGGGAACTATGGCTACACCTTC.

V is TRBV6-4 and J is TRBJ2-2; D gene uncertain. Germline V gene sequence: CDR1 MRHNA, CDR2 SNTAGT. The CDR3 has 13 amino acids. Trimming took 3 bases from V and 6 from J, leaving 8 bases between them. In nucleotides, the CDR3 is TGTGCCAGCAGTGAGGCGGCGGCCGGGGAGCTGTTTTTT. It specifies CASSEAAAGELFF.

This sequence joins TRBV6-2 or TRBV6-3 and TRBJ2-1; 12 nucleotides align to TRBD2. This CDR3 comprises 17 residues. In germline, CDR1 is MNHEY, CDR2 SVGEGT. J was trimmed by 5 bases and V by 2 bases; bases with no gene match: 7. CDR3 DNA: TGTGCCAGCAGTTACCCCACTAGCGGGAGGACGCACAATGAGCAGTTCTTC. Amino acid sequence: CASSYPTSGRTHNEQFF.

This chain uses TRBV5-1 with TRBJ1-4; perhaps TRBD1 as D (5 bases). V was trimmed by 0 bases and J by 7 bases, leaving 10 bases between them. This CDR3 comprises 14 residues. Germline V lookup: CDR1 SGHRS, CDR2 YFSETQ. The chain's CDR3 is CASSLGTGGEKLFF. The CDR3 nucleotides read TGCGCCAGCAGCTTGGGAACGGGGGGTGAAAAACTGTTTTTT. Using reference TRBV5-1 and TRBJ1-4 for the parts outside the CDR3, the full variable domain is KAGVTQTPRYLIKTRGQQVTLSCSPISGHRSVSWYQQTPGQGLQFLFEYFSETQRNKGNFPGRFSGRQFSNSRSEMNVSTLELGDSALYLCASSLGTGGEKLFFGSGTQLSVL.

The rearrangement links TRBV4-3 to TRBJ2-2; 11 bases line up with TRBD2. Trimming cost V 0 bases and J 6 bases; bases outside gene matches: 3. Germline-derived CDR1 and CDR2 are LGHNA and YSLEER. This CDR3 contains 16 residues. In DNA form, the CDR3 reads TGCGCCAGCAGCCAAGATTTTAGCGGGAGGGCCGGGGAGCTGTTTTTT. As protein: CASSQDFSGRAGELFF.

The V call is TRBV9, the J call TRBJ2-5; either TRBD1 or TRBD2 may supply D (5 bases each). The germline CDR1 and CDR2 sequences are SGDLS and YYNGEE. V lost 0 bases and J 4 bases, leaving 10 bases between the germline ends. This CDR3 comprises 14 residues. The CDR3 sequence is CASSVGGVAETQYF. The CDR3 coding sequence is TGTGCCAGCAGCGTAGGAGGGGTTGCAGAGACCCAGTACTTC.

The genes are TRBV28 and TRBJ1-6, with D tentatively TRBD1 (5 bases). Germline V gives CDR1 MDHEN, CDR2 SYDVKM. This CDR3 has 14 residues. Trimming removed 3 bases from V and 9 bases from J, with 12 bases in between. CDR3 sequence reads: CASSLSQGFSPLHF. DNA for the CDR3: TGTGCCAGCAGTTTGAGTCAGGGATTTTCACCCCTCCACTTT. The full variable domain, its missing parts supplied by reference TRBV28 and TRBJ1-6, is DVKVTQSSRYLVKRTGEKVFLECVQDMDHENMFWYRQDPGLGLRLIYFSYDVKMKEKGDIPEGYSVSREKKERFSLILESASTNQTSMYLCASSLSQGFSPLHFGNGTRLTVT.

Written as DNA, the CDR3 is TGTGCCAGCCGGACAGGGGGCACTGAAGCTTTCTTT. Protein: CASRTGGTEAFF. This chain joins TRBV19 and TRBJ1-1; 10 bases are shared with TRBD1. CDR1 is LNHDA and CDR2 is SQIVND in the germline V gene (reference sequence). This CDR3 contains 12 residues. Germline trimming cut 9 bases from V and 4 bases from J; bases unmatched to any gene: 2.

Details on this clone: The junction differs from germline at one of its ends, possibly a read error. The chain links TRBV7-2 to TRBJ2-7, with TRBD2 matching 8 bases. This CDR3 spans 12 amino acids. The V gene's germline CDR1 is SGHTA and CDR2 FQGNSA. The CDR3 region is CASSLGAGVYHF. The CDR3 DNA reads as TGTGCCAGCAGCTTAGGAGCGGGGGTTTATCACTTC.

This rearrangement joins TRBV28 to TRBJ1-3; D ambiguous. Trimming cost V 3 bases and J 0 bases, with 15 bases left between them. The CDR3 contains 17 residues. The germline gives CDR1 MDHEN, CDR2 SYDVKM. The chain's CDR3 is CASSFPGSGDSGNTIYF. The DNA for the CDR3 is TGTGCCAGCAGTTTCCCGGGCAGTGGGGACTCTGGAAACACCATATATTTT. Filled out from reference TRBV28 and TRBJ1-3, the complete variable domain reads DVKVTQSSRYLVKRTGEKVFLECVQDMDHENMFWYRQDPGLGLRLIYFSYDVKMKEKGDIPEGYSVSREKKERFSLILESASTNQTSMYLCASSFPGSGDSGNTIYFGEGSWLTVV.

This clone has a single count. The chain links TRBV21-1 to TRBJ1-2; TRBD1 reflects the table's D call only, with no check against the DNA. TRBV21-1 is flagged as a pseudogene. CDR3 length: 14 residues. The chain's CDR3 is CASTLGQGLHGYTF. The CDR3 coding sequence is TGTGCCAGCACCCTGGGACAGGGGCTCCATGGCTACACCTTC.

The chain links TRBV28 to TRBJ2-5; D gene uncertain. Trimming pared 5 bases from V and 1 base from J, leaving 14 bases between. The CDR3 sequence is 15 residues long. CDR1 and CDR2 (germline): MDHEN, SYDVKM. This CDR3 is CASSLFAGLQETQYF. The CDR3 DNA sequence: TGTGCCAGCAGTCTTTTCGCCGGCCTCCAAGAGACCCAGTACTTC.

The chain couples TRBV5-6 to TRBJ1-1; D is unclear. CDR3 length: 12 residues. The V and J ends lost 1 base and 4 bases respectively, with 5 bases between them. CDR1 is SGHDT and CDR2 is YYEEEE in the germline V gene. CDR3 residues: CASSLRSTEAFF. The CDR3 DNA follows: TGTGCCAGCAGCTTGAGGTCCACTGAAGCTTTCTTT.

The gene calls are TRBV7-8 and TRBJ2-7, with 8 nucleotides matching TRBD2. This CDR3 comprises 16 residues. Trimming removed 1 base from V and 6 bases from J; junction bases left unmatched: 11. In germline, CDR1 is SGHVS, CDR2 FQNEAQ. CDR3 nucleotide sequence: TGTGCCAGCAGCTTAGTAGGGGGACTAGAGTCTTTCGAGCAGTACTTC. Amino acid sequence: CASSLVGGLESFEQYF.

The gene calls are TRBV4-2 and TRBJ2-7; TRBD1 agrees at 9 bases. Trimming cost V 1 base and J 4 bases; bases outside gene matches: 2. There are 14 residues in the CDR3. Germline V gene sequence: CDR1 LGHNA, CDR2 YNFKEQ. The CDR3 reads CASSQAGQGYEQYF. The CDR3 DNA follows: TGTGCCAGCAGCCAAGCGGGACAGGGATACGAGCAGTACTTC.

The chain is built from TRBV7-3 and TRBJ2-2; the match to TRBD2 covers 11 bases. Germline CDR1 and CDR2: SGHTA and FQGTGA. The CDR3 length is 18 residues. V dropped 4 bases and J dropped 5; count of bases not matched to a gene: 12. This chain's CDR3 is CASSSSGTSGWGTGELFF. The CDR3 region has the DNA TGTGCCAGCAGCTCCTCCGGGACTAGCGGATGGGGTACCGGGGAGCTGTTTTTT.

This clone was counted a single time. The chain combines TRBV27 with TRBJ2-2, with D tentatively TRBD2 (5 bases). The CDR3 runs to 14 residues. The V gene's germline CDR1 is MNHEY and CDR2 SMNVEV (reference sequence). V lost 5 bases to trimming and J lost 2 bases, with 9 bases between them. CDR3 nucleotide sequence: TGTGCCAGCAGTCAAAGACTAAACACCGGGGAGCTGTTTTTT. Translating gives CASSQRLNTGELFF.